Listed here is a single T cell receptor (beta chain). The antigen remains undetermined. These data come from a study of a mutant IDH1 vaccine in newly diagnosed glioma. Study overall: Of treated patients, about 60% were men and approximately 40% women, averaging roughly 42 years. Therapy received beforehand was radiotherapy, temozolomide, or both, with most patients given both. Study conclusions and caveats: Pseudoprogression showed no apparent link to changes in top peripheral T cell clonotypes. Vaccine-induced immune responses were detected in roughly 93% of patients.

Noted time point: week 35, safety follow-up. The investigators gave 300 ug of mutant IDH1 20-mer peptide in each vaccine dose, together with topical imiquimod. The germline CDR1 and CDR2 sequences are SGHRS and YFSETQ. This CDR3 region has 13 residues. Trimming stripped 0 bases from V and 2 bases from J, with 5 bases between. Only in-frame clones appear in the TCRdb table, and some are missing; sequencing was by immunoSEQ multiplex PCR. The repertoire has approximately 60,000 clones, about 74% of them found once; the top ten carry around 4.5%. The sequence was obtained from a man aged 50 to 60 with glioma. Sample: PBMCs, taken from a glioma patient whose treatment included an IDH1 peptide vaccine. The rearrangement links TRBV5-1 to TRBJ2-5, with D unclear. The CDR3 loop is CASSLGAQETQYF. CDR3 coding DNA: TGCGCCAGCAGCTTGGGGGCTCAAGAGACCCAGTACTTC.